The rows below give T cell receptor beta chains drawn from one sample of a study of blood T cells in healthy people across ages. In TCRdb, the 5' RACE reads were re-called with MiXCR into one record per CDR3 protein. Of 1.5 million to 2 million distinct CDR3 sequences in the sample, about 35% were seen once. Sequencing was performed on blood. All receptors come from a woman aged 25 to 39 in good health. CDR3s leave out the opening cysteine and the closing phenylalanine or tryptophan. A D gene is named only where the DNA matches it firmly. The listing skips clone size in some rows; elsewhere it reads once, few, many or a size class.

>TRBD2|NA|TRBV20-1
SASLAGGPPHTQY
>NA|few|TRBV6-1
ASSEGGQLFSHEQF
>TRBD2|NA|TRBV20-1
SARDPRTSSYEQY
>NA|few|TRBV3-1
ASSQFLSDRLTQY
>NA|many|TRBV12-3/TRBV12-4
ASRLHSNQPQH
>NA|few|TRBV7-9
ASSPRGGPGNEQF
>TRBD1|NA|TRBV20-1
SASLPTGGEAYGYT
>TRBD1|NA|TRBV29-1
SVARDRGRRETQY
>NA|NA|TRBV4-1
ASSQEGMLLPSYEQY
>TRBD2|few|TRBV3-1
ASSHRRLAGGYEQY
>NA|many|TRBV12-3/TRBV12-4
ASSAGDLSSPLH
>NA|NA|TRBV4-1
VSSQVGGTGGYT
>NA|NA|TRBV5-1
ASSSGLASVVYEQY
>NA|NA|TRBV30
AWKGVGQPIESYNEQF
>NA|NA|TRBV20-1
SASPQVGMGGEQY
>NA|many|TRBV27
ASSALSGNYGYT
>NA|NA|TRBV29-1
SVTSDTQY
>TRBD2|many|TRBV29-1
SVEASGVPYEQY
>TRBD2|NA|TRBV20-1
SAAHSGVTV
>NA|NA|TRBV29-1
SVEDRPAATDTQY
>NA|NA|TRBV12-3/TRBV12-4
ASRFGENYGYT
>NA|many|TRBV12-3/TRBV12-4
ASSPNLSQQY
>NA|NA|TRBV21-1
ASSKGQAILQGLAGDGYEQY
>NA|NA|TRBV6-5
ASSYLTGDTDTQY
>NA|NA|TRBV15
ATSSGAENTEAF
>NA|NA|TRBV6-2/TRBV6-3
ASTLDNSYEQY
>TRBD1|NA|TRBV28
ASSFPPDRPEETQY
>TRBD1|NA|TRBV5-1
AGSSGRGQGSYEQY
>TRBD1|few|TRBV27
ASRGNRGVVLNTEAF
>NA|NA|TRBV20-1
SANGFAGAFSVNEQF
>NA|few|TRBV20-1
SALRSGTEAF
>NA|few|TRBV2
ASIGRTDGYT
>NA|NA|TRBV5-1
ASSQSGTTDTQY
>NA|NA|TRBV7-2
ASSPGGSLGYT
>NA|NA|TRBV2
ASTRSTPNTGELF
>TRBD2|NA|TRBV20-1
SASAIAGAEAKNIQY
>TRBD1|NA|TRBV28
ASSQPRTGDVYGYEQY
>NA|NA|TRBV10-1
ASSEGDFSYEQY
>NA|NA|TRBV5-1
ASSPRQPPHEQY
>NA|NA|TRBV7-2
ASSSRRLGDTQY
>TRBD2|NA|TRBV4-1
ASSQGPAGAYYNEQF
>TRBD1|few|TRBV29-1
SGRTGKFTEAF
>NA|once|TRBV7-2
ASSPIFGGRETQY
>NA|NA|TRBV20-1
SAKDRTYEQY
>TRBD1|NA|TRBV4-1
ASSQSPGTGGRRQF
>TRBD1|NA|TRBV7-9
ASSLESGGFVGYGYT
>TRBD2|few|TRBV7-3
ASSLNPGGFGNEQF
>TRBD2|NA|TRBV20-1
SACLDGRDTGELF
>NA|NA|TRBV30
AWSGGGELF
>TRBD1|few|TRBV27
ATRQGPEQY
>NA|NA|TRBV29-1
SVARGDTDTQY
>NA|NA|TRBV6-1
ASSEAWDEQY
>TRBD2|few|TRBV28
ASSTGGIYNEQF